The 21 T cell receptor beta chains below were found in one sample sequenced in a study of control samples from healthy donors and cancer patients. TCRdb's table, derived via immunoSEQ multiplex PCR, lists solely in-frame clones and lacks some. The sample has just under 80,000 clones; roughly 90% are singletons. The sample was PBMCs. These receptors were collected from a woman aged 55 to 70 with head and neck cancer.

In this sample, this clone turned up once. The chain combines TRBV20-1 with TRBJ2-1; 7 nucleotides agree with TRBD1. CDR1 and CDR2 from the germline V gene are DFQATT and SNEGSKA (reference sequence). V lost 3 bases to trimming and J lost 4 bases; unmatched junction nucleotides: 21. There are 19 residues in the CDR3. The CDR3 DNA sequence: TGCAGTGCTAGTGAAGGAAACGGACAGGAGGCTTCTAGTTACAATGAGCAGTTCTTC. Protein: CSASEGNGQEASSYNEQFF.

This clone appeared a single time. V is TRBV2 and J is TRBJ1-5, with TRBD1 identical over 7 bases. V trimming: 8 bases; J trimming: 4 bases; junction bases outside the gene matches: 8. The CDR3 is made up of 14 amino acids. Germline V gene lookup returns CDR1 SNHLY and CDR2 FYNNEI. The CDR3 protein is CASGGTAFNQPQHF. The CDR3 nucleotides read TGTGCCAGCGGGGGGACAGCCTTTAATCAGCCCCAGCATTTT.

This chain uses TRBV7-2 with TRBJ2-1, with no clear D. Trimming took 1 base from V and 2 from J, leaving 12 bases between them. The CDR3 has 16 residues. Germline loops: CDR1 SGHTA, CDR2 FQGNSA. Written as DNA, the CDR3 is TGTGCCAGCAGCTTAGTAAGGGCTAGTACCTACAATGAGCAGTTCTTC. Its protein is CASSLVRASTYNEQFF.

The chain links TRBV18 to TRBJ2-1, with D perhaps matching TRBD2 (6 bases). The CDR3 sequence is 18 residues long. Trimming removed 1 base at V and 0 bases at J, with 16 bases between. CDR1 and CDR2 from the germline V gene are KGHSH and LQKENI. CDR3: CASSPRIAEVRSYNEQFF. The DNA of the CDR3 is TGTGCCAGCTCACCACGAATAGCGGAGGTTCGCTCCTACAATGAGCAGTTCTTC. Variable domain in full (rest from reference TRBV18 and TRBJ2-1): NAGVMQNPRHLVRRRGQEARLRCSPMKGHSHVYWYRQLPEEGLKFMVYLQKENIIDESGMPKERFSAEFPKEGPSILRIQQVVRGDSAAYFCASSPRIAEVRSYNEQFFGPGTRLTVL.

The chain combines TRBV7-6 with TRBJ2-5; unclear D gene. In germline, CDR1 is SGHVS, CDR2 FNYEAQ. The CDR3 runs to 15 residues. The V end lost 1 base, the J end lost 4 bases, and 13 bases lay between the germline ends. The CDR3, as DNA: TGTGCCAGCAGCTTAGACTCTCTAGGTCGAGAGACCCAGTACTTC. Translated, it gives CASSLDSLGRETQYF.

This sequence joins TRBV19 and TRBJ1-4, with TRBD1 matching over 8 bases. V lost 5 bases and J lost 5; bases outside the gene matches: 7. The CDR3 length is 15 residues. The V gene's germline CDR1 is LNHDA and CDR2 SQIVND (reference sequence). Here the CDR3 reads CASSLRGRENEKLFF. CDR3 nucleotide sequence: TGTGCCAGTAGTCTCAGGGGGCGCGAGAATGAAAAACTGTTTTTT.

The rearrangement joins TRBV7-2 to TRBJ1-1; no clear D. The CDR3 is 14 residues long. Per the germline V gene, CDR1 is SGHTA and CDR2 is FQGNSA. Deletions cut 1 base from V and 3 bases from J, with 9 bases between. CDR3 region: CASSLGFGHTEAFF. The CDR3 coding sequence is TGTGCCAGCAGCTTAGGGTTCGGGCACACTGAAGCTTTCTTT.

The chain combines TRBV4-1 with TRBJ2-6; 8 bases line up with TRBD1. This CDR3 region has 16 residues. In germline, CDR1 is MGHRA, CDR2 YSYEKL. V lost 1 base, J lost 4 bases, and 3 bases stayed unmatched. The CDR3 protein is CASSQGTGSGANVLTF. The CDR3 region has the DNA TGCGCCAGCAGCCAAGGGACAGGGAGCGGGGCCAACGTCCTGACTTTC.

This chain joins TRBV15 and TRBJ2-2; D unresolved. The V gene's germline CDR1 is LNHNV and CDR2 YYDKDF (reference sequence). The germline V and J ends were trimmed by 2 bases and 4 bases, with 8 bases remaining between them. The CDR3 totals 14 residues. The DNA of the CDR3 is TGTGCCACCAGCAGATCGTTCTCCACCGGGGAGCTGTTTTTT. Protein: CATSRSFSTGELFF.

The V gene is TRBV18, the J gene TRBJ2-4; no clear D gene. The CDR3 has 14 residues. CDR1 and CDR2 (germline): KGHSH, LQKENI. Trimming removed 0 bases from V and 5 bases from J, with 8 bases in between. CDR3 protein: CASSPPGPQNIQYF. The CDR3 coding sequence is TGTGCCAGCTCACCACCCGGGCCCCAAAACATTCAGTACTTC.

The CDR3 DNA follows: TGTGCCAGCCCCGGGACAGGGGAGACCTACGAGCAGTACTTC. Translation gives CASPGTGETYEQYF. V usage is TRBV21-1 and J usage is TRBJ2-7; TRBD1, the D gene given by the table, was not confirmed from the DNA. TRBV21-1 has pseudogene status. The CDR3 runs to 14 residues.

This chain links TRBV2 with TRBJ1-5, with D uncertain. V shed 6 bases and J shed 3 bases, with 6 bases lying between them. This CDR3 contains 12 residues. The germline CDR1 and CDR2 sequences are SNHLY and FYNNEI. DNA for the CDR3: TGTGCCAGCAGCGACGACAATCAGCCCCAGCATTTT. Protein: CASSDDNQPQHF.

The rearrangement joins TRBV19 to TRBJ1-5; a possible D gene is TRBD1 (5 bases). Germline V lookup: CDR1 LNHDA, CDR2 SQIVND (reference sequence). The length of the CDR3 is 12 residues. The V and J ends lost 8 bases and 7 bases respectively, with 12 bases between them. The chain's CDR3 is CASGGSSQPQHF. CDR3 bases: TGTGCCAGTGGGGGGTCGTCGCAGCCCCAGCATTTT.

Only one count was recorded for this clone. The chain carries TRBV21-1 and TRBJ1-5; the table calls TRBD1, which could not be checked here. TRBV21-1 is a pseudogene. The CDR3 totals 17 residues. The CDR3 spells CASSKVRSQGGNQPQHF. The CDR3 nucleotides read TGTGCCAGCAGCAAAGTCCGTAGTCAGGGGGGCAATCAGCCCCAGCATTTT.

This chain uses TRBV3-1 (or the pseudogene TRBV3-2) with TRBJ1-1, with D possibly TRBD1 on 5 matching bases. Per germline, CDR1 LGHDT and CDR2 YNNKEL (reference sequence). CDR3 size: 14 residues. The V gene lost 3 bases and the J gene lost 4 bases, with 12 bases spanning the gap. CDR3: CASSQVIGVTEAFF. DNA for the CDR3: TGTGCCAGCAGCCAGGTTATAGGGGTCACTGAAGCTTTCTTT.

V is TRBV7-6 and J is TRBJ2-1, with TRBD2 matching over 11 bases. CDR1 SGHVS and CDR2 FNYEAQ come from the germline V gene. The V and J ends lost 4 bases and 5 bases, in that order; junction bases with no gene match: 19. This CDR3 comprises 20 residues. CDR3 in amino acids: CASSSKEGLADYTRHNEQFF. The DNA of the CDR3 is TGTGCCAGCAGCTCAAAAGAGGGACTAGCGGACTATACGCGACACAATGAGCAGTTCTTC.

The V and J genes are TRBV30 and TRBJ1-4; D uncertain. V gave up 7 bases and J gave up 7 bases, with 13 bases separating them. CDR3 size: 12 residues. Germline V CDR1 and CDR2: GTSNPN, SVGIG (reference sequence). The CDR3 region has the DNA TGTGCCTCAACGTCGGGCGGTGAAAAACTGTTTTTT. Translation: CASTSGGEKLFF.

J is TRBJ2-2 and V is TRBV30; no clear D gene. This CDR3 is built from 13 residues. Looked up from germline, CDR1 is GTSNPN and CDR2 is SVGIG (reference sequence). Trimming pared 2 bases from V and 7 bases from J, leaving 11 bases between. The CDR3 here is CAWSLWVGGELFF. The CDR3 region has the DNA TGTGCCTGGAGTCTCTGGGTAGGCGGGGAGCTGTTTTTT.

V usage is TRBV30 and J usage is TRBJ1-1; a possible D gene is TRBD1 (5 bases). CDR3 length equals 13 residues. With 1 base removed from V and 4 bases from J, the gap between germline ends came to 10 bases. CDR1 is GTSNPN and CDR2 is SVGIG in the germline V gene (reference sequence). The chain's CDR3 is CAWSGSGVTEAFF. CDR3 DNA sequence: TGTGCCTGGAGTGGTTCGGGGGTCACTGAAGCTTTCTTT.

V is TRBV14 and J is TRBJ1-1; 7 bases map to TRBD1. V was clipped by 1 base and J by 5 bases; unmatched bases: 13. The length of the CDR3 is 17 residues. Germline V gene sequence: CDR1 SGHDN, CDR2 FVKESK. The CDR3 here is CASSQVGGSGGWTEAFF. Here the CDR3 DNA reads TGTGCCAGCAGCCAAGTTGGGGGGTCAGGGGGATGGACTGAAGCTTTCTTT.

The J gene is TRBJ1-1, the V gene TRBV4-3; no clear D gene. The CDR3 has 15 residues. The V gene lost 0 bases and the J gene lost 4 bases, with 12 bases spanning the gap. CDR1 is LGHNA and CDR2 is YSLEER in the germline V gene. For the CDR3, the DNA is TGCGCCAGCAGCCAAGAGGGAGGGTTGGGCACTGAAGCTTTCTTT. Translated, it gives CASSQEGGLGTEAFF.